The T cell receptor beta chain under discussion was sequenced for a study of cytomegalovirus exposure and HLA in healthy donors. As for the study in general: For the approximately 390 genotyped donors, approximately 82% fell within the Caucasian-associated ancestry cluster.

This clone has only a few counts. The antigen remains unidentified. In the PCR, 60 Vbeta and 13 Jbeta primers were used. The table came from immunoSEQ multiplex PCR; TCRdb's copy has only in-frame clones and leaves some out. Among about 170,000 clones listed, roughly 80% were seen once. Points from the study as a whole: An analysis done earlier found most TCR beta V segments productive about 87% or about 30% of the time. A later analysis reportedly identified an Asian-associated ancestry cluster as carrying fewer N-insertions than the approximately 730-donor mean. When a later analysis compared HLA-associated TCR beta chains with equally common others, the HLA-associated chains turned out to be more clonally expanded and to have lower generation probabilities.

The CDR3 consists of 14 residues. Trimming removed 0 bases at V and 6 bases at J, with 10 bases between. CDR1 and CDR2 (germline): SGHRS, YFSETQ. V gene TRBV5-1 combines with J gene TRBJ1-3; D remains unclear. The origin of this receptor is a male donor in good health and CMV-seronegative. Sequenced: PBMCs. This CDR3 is CASSLDSEENTIYF. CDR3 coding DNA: TGCGCCAGCAGCTTGGATTCAGAAGAAAACACCATATATTTT.